Below are 28 T cell receptor beta chains sequenced from a single sample in a study of shared clonotypes between healthy human individuals. The data were produced by immunoSEQ multiplex PCR, yet TCRdb's version contains in-frame clones alone and is incomplete. The top ten clones hold 20% to 30% of a sample with roughly 890,000 clones, 90% to 95% of them seen once. CD45RO-negative, CCR7-positively selected cells formed the naive CD8 fraction, excluding terminally differentiated effector memory CD45RA+ cells. Sequenced input: naive CD8+ T cells sorted from blood. The receptor source for this set is a man aged 25-40 years in good health.

This chain joins TRBV28 and TRBJ2-7; 9 bases agree with TRBD1. The CDR3 loop spans 15 amino acids. With 5 bases clipped from V and 0 bases from J, the junction kept 5 bases outside the gene matches. Germline lookup yields CDR1 MDHEN and CDR2 SYDVKM. CDR3 nucleotides: TGTGCCAGCAGTCTCGGACAGGGGCGCTCCTACGAGCAGTACTTC. Its protein product is CASSLGQGRSYEQYF.

This clone turned up a few times. This chain connects TRBV9 to TRBJ2-2, with D maybe TRBD2 (5 bases). The CDR3 loop spans 14 amino acids. V was trimmed by 3 bases and J by 1 base, leaving 7 bases between them. CDR1 is SGDLS and CDR2 is YYNGEE in the germline V gene. CDR3 sequence reads: CASSGTLNTGELFF. In nucleotides, the CDR3 is TGTGCCAGCAGCGGGACTTTGAACACCGGGGAGCTGTTTTTT.

The rearrangement links TRBV15 to TRBJ2-4, with 8 bases fitting TRBD1. Germline V gene data show CDR1 as LNHNV and CDR2 as YYDKDF (reference sequence). V lost 7 bases, J lost 6 bases, and 11 bases stayed unmatched. CDR3 length: 15 residues. The DNA for the CDR3 is TGTGCCACCATCTCCATCCCAGGGGGCGGAAACATTCAGTACTTC. Translating gives CATISIPGGGNIQYF. Using reference TRBV15 and TRBJ2-4 for the parts outside the CDR3, the full variable domain is DAMVIQNPRYQVTQFGKPVTLSCSQTLNHNVMYWYQQKSSQAPKLLFHYYDKDFNNEADTPDNFQSRRPNTSFCFLDIRSPGLGDTAMYLCATISIPGGGNIQYFGAGTRLSVL.

The V call is TRBV6-5, the J call TRBJ1-1; D gene uncertain. From germline, CDR1 is MNHEY and CDR2 SVGAGI. The length of the CDR3 is 15 residues. The germline V and J ends were trimmed by 0 bases and 2 bases, with 10 bases remaining between them. DNA for the CDR3: TGTGCCAGCAGTTACTCGCGAGGCCTAAACACTGAAGCTTTCTTT. It encodes CASSYSRGLNTEAFF.

The gene calls are TRBV2 and TRBJ2-1; D ambiguous. Germline V gives CDR1 SNHLY, CDR2 FYNNEI. The CDR3 consists of 12 residues. V lost 7 bases and J 8 bases, leaving 12 bases between the germline ends. CDR3 bases: TGTGCCAGCACCTCCCGACGGGATGAGCAGTTCTTC. Its protein product is CASTSRRDEQFF.

This rearrangement joins TRBV27 to TRBJ2-3; 8 bases line up with TRBD1. Looked up from germline, CDR1 is MNHEY and CDR2 is SMNVEV (reference sequence). With 6 bases clipped from V and 6 bases from J, the junction kept 8 bases outside the gene matches. There are 14 residues in the CDR3. The CDR3 is CASSWTGLGDTQYF. The CDR3 DNA follows: TGTGCCAGCAGCTGGACAGGGCTGGGTGATACGCAGTATTTT.

The V call is TRBV6-6, the J call TRBJ2-7; D not certain. This CDR3 has 13 amino acids. CDR1 MNHNY and CDR2 SVGAGI come from the germline V gene (reference sequence). Trimming cost V 3 bases and J 3 bases, with 9 bases left between them. The CDR3 protein is CASSYLLDYEQYF. Here the CDR3 DNA reads TGTGCCAGCAGTTATCTGCTAGACTACGAGCAGTACTTC.

The chain uses TRBV11-3 and TRBJ2-1, with 7 bases lining up with TRBD1. Germline assignment: CDR1 SGHNT and CDR2 YENEEA. J gave up 4 bases and V 5 bases, and 8 bases lay outside the gene matches. This CDR3 comprises 15 residues. The CDR3 nucleotides read TGTGCCAGCAGCGACCGGGACAGAGGTTACAATGAGCAGTTCTTC. It yields the protein CASSDRDRGYNEQFF.

The V and J genes are TRBV10-1 and TRBJ2-1; TRBD1 matches 7 bases. V shed 4 bases, J shed 4 bases, and the junction held 7 bases outside the gene matches. Looked up from germline, CDR1 is WNHNN and CDR2 is SYGVQD (reference sequence). There are 15 residues in the CDR3. CDR3 sequence: CASSAPGQRYNEQFF. CDR3 sequence (DNA): TGCGCCAGCAGTGCTCCGGGACAGAGATACAATGAGCAGTTCTTC.

The V and J genes are TRBV4-1 and TRBJ2-3; D unresolved. The germline V gene has CDR1 MGHRA and CDR2 YSYEKL. The germline V and J ends were trimmed by 4 bases and 1 base, with 6 bases remaining between them. There are 13 residues in the CDR3. The CDR3 nucleotides read TGCGCCAGCAGCCGATTAGGCACAGATACGCAGTATTTT. Translating it yields CASSRLGTDTQYF.

The chain employs TRBV10-2 and TRBJ2-1; maybe TRBD1 (5 bases). CDR1 WSHSY and CDR2 SAAADI come from the germline V gene. The CDR3 covers 14 residues. V was cut by 0 bases and J by 6 bases, with 9 bases left in between. CDR3 region: CASSESHRSNEQFF. The CDR3 DNA sequence: TGCGCCAGCAGTGAGTCTCACAGGAGCAATGAGCAGTTCTTC.

J is TRBJ1-2 and V is TRBV6-1, with 9 bases identical to TRBD1. CDR3 length: 15 residues. Germline V gene sequence: CDR1 MNHNS, CDR2 SASEGT. With 4 bases clipped from V and 2 bases from J, the junction kept 5 bases outside the gene matches. CDR3 sequence (DNA): TGTGCCAGCAGTGCTACCGGGACAGGGAACTATGGCTACACCTTC. This translates into CASSATGTGNYGYTF.

The chain recombines TRBV7-6 with TRBJ2-7; the match to TRBD1 covers 7 bases. Germline V gene sequence: CDR1 SGHVS, CDR2 FNYEAQ. The junction had 11 bases not matched to a gene; V was cut back by 1 base and J by 2 bases. The CDR3 runs 17 residues. CDR3: CASSLGDRVSAAYEQYF. DNA of the CDR3: TGTGCCAGCAGCTTAGGAGACAGGGTGAGCGCCGCCTACGAGCAGTACTTC.

As for this clone: The same CDR3 arises from other DNA sequences in this sample as well. The J gene is TRBJ2-1, the V gene TRBV27; TRBD2 might be the D (5 bases). Germline CDR1 and CDR2: MNHEY and SMNVEV (reference sequence). V was cut by 5 bases and J by 6 bases, with 11 bases left in between. CDR3 length: 13 amino acids. CDR3 residues: CASSSGLGNEQFF. Here the CDR3 DNA reads TGTGCCAGCAGTAGCGGACTTGGCAATGAGCAGTTCTTC.

The J gene is TRBJ2-1, the V gene TRBV27; no definite D call. The V end lost 3 bases, the J end lost 7 bases, and 10 bases lay between the germline ends. Germline V CDR1 and CDR2: MNHEY, SMNVEV (reference sequence). CDR3 length: 13 amino acids. The DNA of the CDR3 is TGTGCCAGCAGTTTGTCGGAGATGAATGAGCAGTTCTTC. It yields the protein CASSLSEMNEQFF.

This chain links TRBV25-1 with TRBJ2-3; 7 nucleotides agree with TRBD2. The CDR3 covers 16 residues. V was clipped by 7 bases and J by 2 bases; unmatched bases: 12. Looked up from germline, CDR1 is MGHDK and CDR2 is SYGVNS. The chain's CDR3 is CASIDTSARFTDTQYF. DNA of the CDR3: TGTGCCAGCATCGACACTAGCGCTAGATTCACAGATACGCAGTATTTT. The variable domain in full, completed from reference TRBV25-1 and TRBJ2-3, reads EADIYQTPRYLVIGTGKKITLECSQTMGHDKMYWYQQDPGMELHLIHYSYGVNSTEKGDLSSESTVSRIRTEHFPLTLESARPSHTSQYLCASIDTSARFTDTQYFGPGTRLTVL.

The rearrangement joins TRBV4-1 to TRBJ2-7, with D uncertain. Germline-derived CDR1 and CDR2 are MGHRA and YSYEKL. The ends were cut back, 0 bases at V and 5 bases at J, with 8 bases in the middle. The length of the CDR3 is 13 residues. The CDR3 sequence is CASSQDPRNEQYF. The CDR3, as DNA: TGCGCCAGCAGCCAAGACCCCCGTAACGAGCAGTACTTC.

This clone was picked up one time. V gene TRBV7-6 combines with J gene TRBJ2-3, with 12 positions matching TRBD2. The germline gives CDR1 SGHVS, CDR2 FNYEAQ. The trim removed 4 bases at V and 6 bases at J, leaving 14 bases unmatched. This CDR3 has 18 residues. The CDR3 bases are TGTGCCAGCAGCTCGAAGACTAGCGGGAGTGAGGGGAGGGATACGCAGTATTTT. Encoded protein: CASSSKTSGSEGRDTQYF.

The rearrangement uses TRBV7-6 and TRBJ2-5, with TRBD1 as a possible D gene (6 bases). CDR3 length: 13 amino acids. V lost 6 bases and J lost 5, with 13 bases in between. In germline, CDR1 is SGHVS, CDR2 FNYEAQ. CDR3 sequence (DNA): TGTGCCAGCAGACCAGGGGTGGGGGAGACCCAGTACTTC. It codes for CASRPGVGETQYF.

This clone was picked up one time. The chain has TRBV25-1 and TRBJ2-1; 11 bases agree with TRBD2. The germline gives CDR1 MGHDK, CDR2 SYGVNS. There are 15 residues in the CDR3. The V gene end was trimmed by 6 bases and the J gene end by 4 bases; junction bases not matched to a gene: 5. The CDR3 nucleotides are TGTGCCAGCAGGGCGACTAGCGGGACTTACAATGAGCAGTTCTTC. Translated, it gives CASRATSGTYNEQFF.

The chain carries TRBV2 and TRBJ1-5; tentative D call: TRBD1 (6 bases). Germline-derived CDR1 and CDR2 are SNHLY and FYNNEI. The CDR3 extends over 14 amino acids. V lost 4 bases, J lost 6 bases, and 13 bases lay in between. The DNA of the CDR3 is TGTGCCAGCAGTGGCTTCGGGGGGCCTCAGCCCCAGCATTTT. Its translation is CASSGFGGPQPQHF. Drawing the rest from reference TRBV2 and TRBJ1-5, the complete variable domain is EPEVTQTPSHQVTQMGQEVILRCVPISNHLYFYWYRQILGQKVEFLVSFYNNEISEKSEIFDDQFSVERPDGSNFTLKIRSTKLEDSAMYFCASSGFGGPQPQHFGDGTRLSIL.

The genes are TRBV7-9 and TRBJ1-2, with 7 positions matching TRBD1. CDR3 size: 11 residues. After removal of 4 bases from V and 8 bases from J, the junction contained 1 base not matched to a gene. Germline CDR1 is SEHNR and CDR2 is FQNEAQ (reference sequence). In DNA, the CDR3 is TGTGCCAGCAGCTCGGACAGGGGCTACACCTTC. Protein product: CASSSDRGYTF.

The V gene is TRBV2, the J gene TRBJ1-5, with D unclear. The V end lost 1 base, the J end lost 2 bases, and 6 bases lay between the germline ends. The germline gives CDR1 SNHLY, CDR2 FYNNEI. The CDR3 consists of 14 residues. CDR3 region: CASSEVGGNQPQHF. The CDR3 nucleotides are TGTGCCAGCAGTGAAGTCGGGGGCAATCAGCCCCAGCATTTT.

V gene TRBV2 combines with J gene TRBJ1-2; 9 nucleotides line up with TRBD1. CDR1 is SNHLY, CDR2 FYNNEI, per germline. CDR3 length: 16 residues. V lost 0 bases and J lost 6; bases outside the gene matches: 8. CDR3: CASSEAADRGSDGYTF. The CDR3 DNA reads TGTGCCAGCAGTGAAGCGGCTGACAGGGGGAGTGATGGCTACACCTTC. The full variable domain, its missing parts supplied by reference TRBV2 and TRBJ1-2, is EPEVTQTPSHQVTQMGQEVILRCVPISNHLYFYWYRQILGQKVEFLVSFYNNEISEKSEIFDDQFSVERPDGSNFTLKIRSTKLEDSAMYFCASSEAADRGSDGYTFGSGTRLTVV.

J is TRBJ2-1 and V is TRBV7-6; D may correspond to TRBD1 or TRBD2 (5 bases each). Trimming removed 1 base from V and 9 bases from J, with 25 bases in between. Germline V gene sequence: CDR1 SGHVS, CDR2 FNYEAQ. The CDR3 extends over 18 amino acids. The DNA of the CDR3 is TGTGCCAGCAGCTTAGGCCTAACTAGGGGCGTAGGGGTGAGTGAGCAGTTCTTC. It is translated as CASSLGLTRGVGVSEQFF.

This clone showed up just once. Other DNA sequences in the sample encode the same CDR3. V and J are TRBV6-5 and TRBJ1-3; perhaps TRBD1 as D (5 bases). CDR3 length equals 14 residues. CDR1 and CDR2 from the germline V gene are MNHEY and SVGAGI. V lost 2 bases to trimming and J lost 3 bases, with 8 bases between them. The CDR3 DNA follows: TGTGCCAGCAGTTACGGCACAGGTGGAAACACCATATATTTT. Translating it yields CASSYGTGGNTIYF.

As concerns this clone: The same CDR3 also results from other DNA sequences found in this sample. The chain uses TRBV28 and TRBJ2-7; D may be TRBD1 or TRBD2 (5 bases each). V lost 6 bases and J lost 2, with 8 bases in between. The length of the CDR3 is 12 residues. Germline V gene sequence: CDR1 MDHEN, CDR2 SYDVKM. The CDR3 sequence is CASSQGPYEQYF. The CDR3 DNA reads as TGTGCCAGCAGCCAGGGACCCTACGAGCAGTACTTC.

J is TRBJ1-1 and V is TRBV2; D perhaps matches TRBD1 (5 bases). Trimming removed 7 bases from V and 5 bases from J, with 11 bases in between. Germline CDR1 reads SNHLY; CDR2 reads FYNNEI. There are 12 residues in the CDR3. This CDR3 is CASIIRGTEAFF. The CDR3 nucleotides read TGTGCCAGCATTATAAGGGGTACTGAAGCTTTCTTT.